The next 32 T cell receptor beta chains were all read from a single sample in a study of shared clonotypes between healthy human individuals (dated by TCRdb to 2018 to 2021). CD8 naive samples were CD45RO-negative cells positively selected for CCR7, giving a CD45RA+CCR7+ population that excluded TemRA cells. Library prep was done by the immunoSEQ multiplex PCR assay. This immuneACCESS table, as held by TCRdb, lists in-frame sequences with V and J called but not all clones. Of the missing ones, under half trace to an unresolved V gene in checked studies; the others have no known cause. This sample lists about 2,200,000 clones; approximately 94% were detected once. The top ten constitute 1.5% to 2% of the sample. Material: naive CD8+ T cells from PBMCs. The cell subset or site label on this specimen signifies: CD45RA+CCR7+. These TCRs come from a man aged 18 to 30 in good health. Some clones in this sample may be carry-over from other donors' samples.

The gene calls are TRBV7-9 and TRBJ2-7; D gene ambiguous. CDR1 and CDR2 (germline): SEHNR, FQNEAQ (reference sequence). V lost 4 bases and J lost 6, with 10 bases in between. There are 12 residues in the CDR3. The CDR3 DNA follows: TGTGCCAGCAGCTCGCGCTCGAGCGAGCAGTACTTC. Protein: CASSSRSSEQYF.

The chain has TRBV25-1 and TRBJ2-7; TRBD2 matches 7 bases. The CDR3 totals 16 residues. CDR1 is MGHDK and CDR2 is SYGVNS in the germline V gene. Trimming at V came to 1 base and at J to 5 bases, leaving 11 bases not matched to a gene. The CDR3, as DNA: TGTGCCAGCAGTGAATGGGGCGGGGGAAAGCTTGACGAGCAGTACTTC. It encodes CASSEWGGGKLDEQYF.

The V and J genes are TRBV27 and TRBJ2-3, with D possibly TRBD2 on 5 matching bases. Trimming took 2 bases from V and 2 from J, leaving 14 bases between them. This CDR3 is 16 amino acids long. Germline V gene sequence: CDR1 MNHEY, CDR2 SMNVEV (reference sequence). CDR3 residues: CASSLDRSGYTDTQYF. The CDR3 DNA is TGTGCCAGCAGTTTAGATCGGAGCGGATACACAGATACGCAGTATTTT.

The chain joins TRBV28 to TRBJ2-4, with D possibly matching TRBD2 (6 bases). CDR3 length: 14 amino acids. V lost 8 bases, J lost 0 bases, and 11 bases lay in between. Germline V gene sequence: CDR1 MDHEN, CDR2 SYDVKM. CDR3 in DNA: TGTGCCAGCGGAGGGTTCTTAGCCAAAAACATTCAGTACTTC. Translated, it gives CASGGFLAKNIQYF.

This clone has a single count. The chain carries TRBV6-1 and TRBJ1-1, with no clear D. This CDR3 is 12 amino acids long. The germline V and J ends were trimmed by 8 bases and 8 bases, with 15 bases remaining between them. CDR1 MNHNS and CDR2 SASEGT come from the germline V gene. The CDR3, as DNA: TGTGCCAGCGAGAGGGCGACGCGGGAAGCTTTCTTT. Translated, it gives CASERATREAFF.

The chain has TRBV10-3 and TRBJ2-3, with D tentatively TRBD1 or TRBD2 (5 bases each). The CDR3 has 16 residues. Germline V gene data show CDR1 as ENHRY and CDR2 as SYGVKD. The V and J ends lost 0 bases and 4 bases respectively, with 14 bases between them. This CDR3 is CAISESTGRVPDTQYF. The CDR3 region has the DNA TGTGCCATCAGTGAGTCGACGGGACGGGTACCAGATACGCAGTATTTT.

As for this clone: The same CDR3 can be traced to other DNA sequences in this sample. The CDR3 nucleotides are TGTGCCAGCAGCCCTAGCTCCTACGAGCAGTACTTC. Translating it yields CASSPSSYEQYF. V and J are TRBV9 and TRBJ2-7; D call uncertain. The germline CDR1 and CDR2 sequences are SGDLS and YYNGEE. Trimming removed 4 bases at V and 0 bases at J, with 5 bases between. The CDR3 totals 12 residues. Complete variable domain (other parts from reference TRBV9 and TRBJ2-7): DSGVTQTPKHLITATGQRVTLRCSPRSGDLSVYWYQQSLDQGLQFLIQYYNGEERAKGNILERFSAQQFPDLHSELNLSSLELGDSALYFCASSPSSYEQYFGPGTRLTVT.

The rearrangement links TRBV13 to TRBJ2-5; D gene unclear. This CDR3 is built from 16 residues. Deletions cut 3 bases from V and 5 bases from J, with 19 bases between. Looked up from germline, CDR1 is PRHDT and CDR2 is FYEKMQ (reference sequence). The CDR3 nucleotides are TGTGCCAGCAGCTTTTCAGTTTACGGTAGTACGGAGACCCAGTACTTC. It translates to CASSFSVYGSTETQYF.

V usage is TRBV9 and J usage is TRBJ2-7; TRBD1 aligns across 7 bases. V was clipped by 3 bases and J by 2 bases; unmatched bases: 11. The CDR3 sequence is 16 residues long. CDR1 is SGDLS, CDR2 YYNGEE, per germline. The chain's CDR3 is CASSAKAGTEAYEQYF. As DNA, the CDR3 is TGTGCCAGCAGCGCTAAAGCCGGGACAGAAGCCTACGAGCAGTACTTC.

J is TRBJ2-1 and V is TRBV7-6, with 10 positions matching TRBD2. The J segment lost 5 bases and the V segment lost 3 bases, leaving 7 bases of the junction unmatched. This CDR3 contains 16 residues. CDR1 is SGHVS and CDR2 is FNYEAQ in the germline V gene. CDR3 DNA sequence: TGTGCCAGCAGCTTTTGGGAGCGGGAGGGGCACAATGAGCAGTTCTTC. It encodes CASSFWEREGHNEQFF.

The chain employs TRBV15 and TRBJ1-1; D possibly corresponds to TRBD1 (5 bases). The CDR3 has 14 amino acids. Germline V gives CDR1 LNHNV, CDR2 YYDKDF (reference sequence). Between the trimmed V and J ends, which lost 3 bases and 4 bases, there was a span of 12 bases. The CDR3 is CATSRPWGGTEAFF. The CDR3 DNA is TGTGCCACCAGCAGGCCCTGGGGGGGCACTGAAGCTTTCTTT.

The J gene is TRBJ2-3, the V gene TRBV5-6, with D perhaps matching TRBD1 or TRBD2 (5 bases each). Trimming stripped 3 bases from V and 2 bases from J, with 16 bases between. Germline loops: CDR1 SGHDT, CDR2 YYEEEE. This CDR3 region has 16 residues. CDR3 DNA sequence: TGTGCCAGCAGCTGGGGTGGGGGTGTCAACACAGATACGCAGTATTTT. Its protein is CASSWGGGVNTDTQYF.

This chain joins TRBV11-1 and TRBJ2-2, with D uncertain. V dropped 5 bases and J dropped 7 bases, with 11 bases sitting between them. This CDR3 spans 13 amino acids. CDR1 is SGHAT and CDR2 is FQDESV in the germline V gene (reference sequence). The CDR3 DNA follows: TGTGCCAGCAGCCCATTGAAGAGCGGGGAGCTGTTTTTT. Amino acids: CASSPLKSGELFF.

The V call is TRBV7-9, the J call TRBJ2-4, with TRBD1 matching over 9 bases. The V gene's germline CDR1 is SEHNR and CDR2 FQNEAQ (reference sequence). V lost 4 bases, J lost 7 bases, and 5 bases stayed unmatched. The CDR3 runs to 14 residues. The CDR3 DNA sequence: TGTGCCAGCAGCTCCCGGGACAGGGTGAACATTCAGTACTTC. It is translated as CASSSRDRVNIQYF.

This sequence joins TRBV12-5 and TRBJ1-2; TRBD1 matches 10 bases. The CDR3 is 14 residues long. Trimming cost V 6 bases and J 4 bases; bases outside gene matches: 5. Germline CDR1 is LGHNT and CDR2 is FRNRAP. The CDR3 protein is CASGSGQGSYGYTF. For the CDR3, the DNA is TGTGCTAGTGGCTCGGGACAGGGGTCCTATGGCTACACCTTC.

This chain uses TRBV27 with TRBJ1-1; no reliable D call. V was clipped by 8 bases and J by 4 bases, with 8 bases between them. This CDR3 region has 11 residues. Germline V lookup: CDR1 MNHEY, CDR2 SMNVEV (reference sequence). The CDR3 protein is CASATSTEAFF. In nucleotides, the CDR3 is TGTGCCAGCGCCACGAGCACTGAAGCTTTCTTT.

The table lists this clone with a few counts. Other DNA sequences in this specimen translate into the identical CDR3. The chain combines TRBV27 with TRBJ1-1; D is unclear. V was trimmed by 2 bases and J by 4 bases, leaving 8 bases between them. CDR1 is MNHEY and CDR2 is SMNVEV in the germline V gene (reference sequence). CDR3 length equals 13 residues. The CDR3 spells CASSLAGGTEAFF. CDR3 bases: TGTGCCAGCAGTTTAGCCGGAGGCACTGAAGCTTTCTTT.

The chain joins TRBV7-3 to TRBJ2-3; possible D gene TRBD2, 7 bases. The CDR3 is made up of 20 amino acids. Deletions cut 4 bases from V and 2 bases from J, with 28 bases between. CDR1 is SGHTA and CDR2 is FQGTGA in the germline V gene. CDR3 sequence (DNA): TGTGCCAGCAGCTCCATAGCCGCGGGGGCTAGCGGATCCCTCACAGATACGCAGTATTTT. Translated: CASSSIAAGASGSLTDTQYF.

V usage is TRBV4-3 and J usage is TRBJ2-3, with D maybe TRBD2 (5 bases). The germline V and J ends were trimmed by 2 bases and 4 bases, with 13 bases remaining between them. The germline V gene encodes CDR1 LGHNA and CDR2 YSLEER. This CDR3 is built from 15 residues. Here the CDR3 DNA reads TGCGCCAGCAGCCAATATAGCGTCAGCGCAGATACGCAGTATTTT. Translation: CASSQYSVSADTQYF.

The J gene is TRBJ2-7, the V gene TRBV27, with TRBD1 matching 7 bases. CDR3 length: 17 residues. V lost 0 bases and J lost 4; bases outside the gene matches: 12. Germline-derived CDR1 and CDR2 are MNHEY and SMNVEV (reference sequence). The CDR3 DNA follows: TGTGCCAGCAGTTTATCGCCGCCAAGACAGGGTAAGTACGAGCAGTACTTC. Translated, it gives CASSLSPPRQGKYEQYF.

This clone was counted a single time. CDR3 sequence: CAIMERENTGELFF. CDR3 nucleotides: TGTGCCATCATGGAGCGGGAAAACACCGGGGAGCTGTTTTTT. The genes are TRBV10-3 and TRBJ2-2; 7 positions match TRBD2. Trimming cost V 7 bases and J 2 bases; bases outside gene matches: 4. Germline V gives CDR1 ENHRY, CDR2 SYGVKD. The CDR3 is 14 amino acids.

The chain recombines TRBV7-9 with TRBJ2-5; 8 bases are shared with TRBD1. The CDR3 contains 16 residues. Germline CDR1 and CDR2: SEHNR and FQNEAQ (reference sequence). V shed 5 bases and J 4 bases; nucleotides not matched to a gene: 12. The CDR3 region has the DNA TGTGCCAGCAGCGATATTTATGACAGGGGTCGAGAGACCCAGTACTTC. Amino acids: CASSDIYDRGRETQYF.

The chain links TRBV28 to TRBJ2-5; either TRBD1 or TRBD2 may fit D (5 bases each). V lost 7 bases to trimming and J lost 5 bases, with 14 bases between them. CDR3 length: 13 residues. Per germline, CDR1 MDHEN and CDR2 SYDVKM. This CDR3 reads CASTIGEWETQYF. CDR3 coding DNA: TGTGCCAGCACCATAGGGGAGTGGGAGACCCAGTACTTC. The whole variable domain, remainder taken from reference TRBV28 and TRBJ2-5, is DVKVTQSSRYLVKRTGEKVFLECVQDMDHENMFWYRQDPGLGLRLIYFSYDVKMKEKGDIPEGYSVSREKKERFSLILESASTNQTSMYLCASTIGEWETQYFGPGTRLLVL.

The V call is TRBV15, the J call TRBJ2-5, with D perhaps matching TRBD2 (5 bases). The CDR3 has 17 residues. The germline V gene has CDR1 LNHNV and CDR2 YYDKDF (reference sequence). V was cut by 2 bases and J by 7 bases, with 23 bases left in between. CDR3 amino acids: CATSRRHFSGPEGTQYF. CDR3 nucleotide sequence: TGTGCCACCAGCAGACGGCATTTTTCAGGACCCGAGGGGACCCAGTACTTC. Using reference TRBV15 and TRBJ2-5 for the parts outside the CDR3, the full variable domain is DAMVIQNPRYQVTQFGKPVTLSCSQTLNHNVMYWYQQKSSQAPKLLFHYYDKDFNNEADTPDNFQSRRPNTSFCFLDIRSPGLGDTAMYLCATSRRHFSGPEGTQYFGPGTRLLVL.

The count of this clone is one. The chain carries TRBV7-6 and TRBJ2-1, with 8 bases identical to TRBD2. V lost 5 bases and J lost 6; bases outside the gene matches: 9. The CDR3 is 15 residues long. Germline lookup yields CDR1 SGHVS and CDR2 FNYEAQ. The DNA for the CDR3 is TGTGCCAGCAGCCCCAGCCCGGGAGGGGGCAATGAGCAGTTCTTC. Amino acids: CASSPSPGGGNEQFF.

This clone appeared a single time. This chain links TRBV15 with TRBJ2-1; TRBD2 aligns across 10 bases. Trimming at V came to 0 bases and at J to 4 bases, leaving 9 bases not matched to a gene. There are 18 residues in the CDR3. Germline assignment: CDR1 LNHNV and CDR2 YYDKDF (reference sequence). CDR3 loop: CATSREASGSEEYNEQFF. CDR3 bases: TGTGCCACCAGCAGAGAAGCTAGCGGGAGTGAAGAATACAATGAGCAGTTCTTC.

The genes are TRBV23-1 and TRBJ2-3, with 9 bases identical to TRBD1. TRBV23-1 is given ORF status, its function remaining uncertain. The CDR3 spans 14 residues. V shed 8 bases and J 6 bases; nucleotides not matched to a gene: 9. The CDR3 bases are TGCGCCAGCGCTCGGACAGGGGTTTCTGATACGCAGTATTTT. Encoded protein: CASARTGVSDTQYF.

The chain employs TRBV7-3 and TRBJ2-1; D might be TRBD1 or TRBD2, each matching 5 bases. V lost 3 bases and J 5 bases, leaving 14 bases between the germline ends. The CDR3 length is 15 residues. The germline gives CDR1 SGHTA, CDR2 FQGTGA. CDR3 in DNA: TGTGCCAGCAGCTTGGAAAGTTGGGGGAACAATGAGCAGTTCTTC. Translating gives CASSLESWGNNEQFF.

The rearrangement joins TRBV19 to TRBJ1-1; D ambiguous. Germline CDR1 LNHDA, CDR2 SQIVND (reference sequence). V shed 4 bases and J shed 0 bases, with 9 bases lying between them. This CDR3 is built from 14 residues. CDR3 nucleotide sequence: TGTGCCAGTAGTAACGGACTCTTGAACACTGAAGCTTTCTTT. Encoded protein: CASSNGLLNTEAFF.

J is TRBJ2-2 and V is TRBV11-2; no definite D call. The CDR3 totals 13 residues. CDR1 and CDR2 (germline): SGHAT, FQNNGV. V lost 3 bases and J lost 0, with 2 bases in between. The CDR3 sequence: CASSFPNTGELFF. The CDR3 DNA reads TGTGCCAGCAGCTTCCCGAACACCGGGGAGCTGTTTTTT.

The chain employs TRBV9 and TRBJ1-4; D is uncertain. This CDR3 spans 13 amino acids. CDR1 and CDR2 (germline): SGDLS, YYNGEE. Trimming took off 6 bases at V and 8 bases at J, with 14 bases between the two ends. The CDR3 reads CASKGGGSEKLFF. CDR3 nucleotide sequence: TGTGCCAGCAAGGGAGGTGGGTCAGAAAAACTGTTTTTT.

The chain links TRBV27 to TRBJ2-2; 7 bases map to TRBD1. CDR1 and CDR2 from the germline V gene are MNHEY and SMNVEV (reference sequence). The length of the CDR3 is 16 residues. V lost 5 bases to trimming and J lost 6 bases; unmatched junction nucleotides: 12. The CDR3 coding sequence is TGTGCCAGCAGTCCACGACAGGGTGAAGGGGCCGGGGAGCTGTTTTTT. It specifies CASSPRQGEGAGELFF.